The next 10 T cell receptor beta chains were all read from a single sample in a study of cytomegalovirus exposure and HLA in healthy donors (dated by TCRdb to 2016 to 2017). Library preparation used the immunoSEQ multiplex PCR assay. For the multiplex PCR, a mixture combining 60 forward primers for TCR Vbeta segments and 13 reverse primers for TCR Jbeta segments was used. The immuneACCESS repertoire file appears here via TCRdb, limited to in-frame rearrangements. These files lack a portion of the clones; in checked studies, under half of the deficit traces to unresolved V genes, and the cause of the others is not known. This sample gives about 300,000 clones in total; about nine tenths of them show up just once. Jointly, the top ten make up 3.5% to 4% of the sample. The source material was PBMCs. The receptor source for this set is a man aged 40-50 years in good health and CMV-seropositive.

The chain joins TRBV6-1 to TRBJ2-7; 8 nucleotides line up with TRBD1. Trimming cost V 7 bases and J 5 bases; bases outside gene matches: 10. The CDR3 runs to 14 residues. Germline assignment: CDR1 MNHNS and CDR2 SASEGT. CDR3 in DNA: TGTGCCAGCACTTACGACAGGGGATCGGACGAGCAGTACTTC. Amino acid sequence: CASTYDRGSDEQYF.

The chain links TRBV6-4 to TRBJ1-2; 9 bases line up with TRBD1. CDR1 MRHNA and CDR2 SNTAGT come from the germline V gene. The CDR3 length is 17 residues. The V and J ends lost 2 bases and 3 bases, in that order; junction bases with no gene match: 10. The CDR3 DNA is TGTGCCAGCAGTGACACGGACAGGGGAGGGAGACACTATGGCTACACCTTC. Translating it yields CASSDTDRGGRHYGYTF.

This chain joins TRBV5-4 and TRBJ1-1; D gene ambiguous. Trimming shortened V by 5 bases and J by 5 bases, and 13 bases separated the two germline ends. Germline values: CDR1 SGHNT, CDR2 YYREEE (reference sequence). The CDR3 spans 13 residues. The DNA of the CDR3 is TGTGCCAGCAGACCAGCCCCGAGGACTGAAGCTTTCTTT. Amino acids: CASRPAPRTEAFF.

CDR3 sequence: CASSRERENTEAFF. In DNA form, the CDR3 reads TGTGCCAGTAGTCGGGAAAGGGAGAACACTGAAGCTTTCTTT. The chain has TRBV19 and TRBJ1-1; no reliable D call. This CDR3 has 14 residues. CDR1 LNHDA and CDR2 SQIVND come from the germline V gene (reference sequence). The V gene lost 5 bases and the J gene lost 1 base, with 11 bases spanning the gap.

The chain links TRBV4-1 to TRBJ2-6, with D unresolved. Trimming left V 0 bases short and J 0 bases short, with 6 bases between. Germline values: CDR1 MGHRA, CDR2 YSYEKL. The CDR3 contains 16 residues. CDR3 DNA: TGCGCCAGCAGCCAAGAGAAGCTCTCTGGGGCCAACGTCCTGACTTTC. Protein sequence: CASSQEKLSGANVLTF.

The chain joins TRBV7-3 to TRBJ2-1, with 8 positions matching TRBD2. Trimming took 1 base from V and 4 from J; bases not matched to a gene: 12. The CDR3 length is 18 residues. CDR1 is SGHTA, CDR2 FQGTGA, per germline. CDR3 in amino acids: CASSLIGRAGEGYNEQFF. In DNA form, the CDR3 reads TGTGCCAGCAGCTTAATAGGAAGAGCGGGAGAGGGGTACAATGAGCAGTTCTTC. The variable domain in full, completed from reference TRBV7-3 and TRBJ2-1, reads GAGVSQTPSNKVTEKGKYVELRCDPISGHTALYWYRQSLGQGPEFLIYFQGTGAADDSGLPNDRFFAVRPEGSVSTLKIQRTERGDSAVYLCASSLIGRAGEGYNEQFFGPGTRLTVL.

The chain links TRBV9 to TRBJ1-5, with D possibly being TRBD1 (5 bases). CDR1 SGDLS and CDR2 YYNGEE come from the germline V gene. The CDR3 has 13 residues. V was trimmed by 3 bases and J by 7 bases, leaving 11 bases between them. CDR3: CASSGPQGQPQHF. The CDR3 coding sequence is TGTGCCAGCAGCGGGCCGCAGGGACAGCCCCAGCATTTT.

The rearrangement uses TRBV7-6 and TRBJ2-7, with 7 bases aligning to TRBD2. The CDR3 is 16 amino acids. CDR1 is SGHVS and CDR2 is FNYEAQ in the germline V gene. After removal of 4 bases from V and 0 bases from J, the junction contained 9 bases not matched to a gene. CDR3: CASSSAWSGASYEQYF. CDR3 sequence (DNA): TGTGCCAGCAGCTCCGCTTGGAGCGGGGCCTCCTACGAGCAGTACTTC.

The V and J genes are TRBV10-3 and TRBJ1-2; D gene uncertain. The germline gives CDR1 ENHRY, CDR2 SYGVKD. This CDR3 is built from 12 residues. Trimming cost V 5 bases and J 8 bases, with 12 bases left between them. The CDR3 sequence: CAISPSGSGYTF. In DNA form, the CDR3 reads TGTGCCATCAGTCCATCAGGTTCCGGCTACACCTTC.

The chain employs TRBV28 and TRBJ2-7; a weak D match, TRBD1 (6 bases). V lost 9 bases to trimming and J lost 6 bases, with 18 bases between them. This CDR3 region has 13 residues. Looked up from germline, CDR1 is MDHEN and CDR2 is SYDVKM. The CDR3 sequence: CASQEPQGREQYF. The DNA of the CDR3 is TGTGCCAGTCAGGAGCCTCAGGGGCGCGAGCAGTACTTC.